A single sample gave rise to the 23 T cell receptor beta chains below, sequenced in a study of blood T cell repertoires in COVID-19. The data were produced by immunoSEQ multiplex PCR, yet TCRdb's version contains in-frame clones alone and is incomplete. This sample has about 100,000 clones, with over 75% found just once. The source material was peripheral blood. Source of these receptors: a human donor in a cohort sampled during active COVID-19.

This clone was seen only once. Written as DNA, the CDR3 is TGTGCCAGCGGCCTTAGGGATGAGGGGGCGAATGGCTACACCTTC. Its translation: CASGLRDEGANGYTF. This chain connects TRBV9 to TRBJ1-2, with 7 bases fitting TRBD1. From germline, CDR1 is SGDLS and CDR2 YYNGEE. The junction had 15 bases not matched to a gene; V was cut back by 7 bases and J by 6 bases. This CDR3 comprises 15 residues.

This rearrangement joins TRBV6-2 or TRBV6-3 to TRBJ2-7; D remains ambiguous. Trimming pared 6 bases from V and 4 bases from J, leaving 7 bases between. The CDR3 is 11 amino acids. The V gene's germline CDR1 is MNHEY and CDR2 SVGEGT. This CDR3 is CASSSFYEQYF. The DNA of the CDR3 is TGTGCCAGCAGCTCTTTTTACGAGCAGTACTTC.

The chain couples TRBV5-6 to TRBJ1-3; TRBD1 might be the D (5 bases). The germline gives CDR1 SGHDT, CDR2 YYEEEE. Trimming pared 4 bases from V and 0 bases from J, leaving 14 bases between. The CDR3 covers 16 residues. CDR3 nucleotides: TGTGCCAGCAGCCTGGGTTTCAGGGTCTCTGGAAACACCATATATTTT. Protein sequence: CASSLGFRVSGNTIYF.

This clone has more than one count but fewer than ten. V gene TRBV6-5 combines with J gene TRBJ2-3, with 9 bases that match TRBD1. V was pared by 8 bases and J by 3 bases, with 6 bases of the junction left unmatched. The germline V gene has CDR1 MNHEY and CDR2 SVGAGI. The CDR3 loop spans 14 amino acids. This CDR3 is CASGRTGETDTQYF. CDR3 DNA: TGTGCCAGCGGACGGACAGGGGAGACAGATACGCAGTATTTT.

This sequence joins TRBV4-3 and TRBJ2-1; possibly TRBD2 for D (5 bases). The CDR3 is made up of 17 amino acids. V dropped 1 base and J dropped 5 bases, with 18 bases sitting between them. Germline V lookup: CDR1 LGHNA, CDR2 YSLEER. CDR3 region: CASSQGVPRGYNNEQFF. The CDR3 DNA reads TGCGCCAGCAGCCAAGGCGTTCCCCGGGGATACAACAATGAGCAGTTCTTC.

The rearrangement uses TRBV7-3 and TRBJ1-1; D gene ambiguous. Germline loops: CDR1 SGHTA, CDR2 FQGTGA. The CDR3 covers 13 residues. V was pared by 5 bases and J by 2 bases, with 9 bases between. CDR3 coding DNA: TGTGCCAGCAGCGATACAGCAAACACTGAAGCTTTCTTT. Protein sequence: CASSDTANTEAFF.

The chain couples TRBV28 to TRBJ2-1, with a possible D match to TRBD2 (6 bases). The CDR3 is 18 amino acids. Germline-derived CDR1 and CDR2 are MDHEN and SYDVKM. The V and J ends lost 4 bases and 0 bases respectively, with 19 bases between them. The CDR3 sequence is CASSSPPGATSSYNEQFF. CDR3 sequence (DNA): TGTGCCAGCAGTTCGCCCCCCGGAGCGACTAGCTCCTACAATGAGCAGTTCTTC.

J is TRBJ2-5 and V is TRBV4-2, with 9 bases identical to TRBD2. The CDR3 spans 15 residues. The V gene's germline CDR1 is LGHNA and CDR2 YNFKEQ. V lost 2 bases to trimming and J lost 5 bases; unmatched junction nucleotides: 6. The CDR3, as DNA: TGTGCCAGCAGCCAATCTAGCGGGAATCCGGAGACCCAGTACTTC. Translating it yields CASSQSSGNPETQYF.

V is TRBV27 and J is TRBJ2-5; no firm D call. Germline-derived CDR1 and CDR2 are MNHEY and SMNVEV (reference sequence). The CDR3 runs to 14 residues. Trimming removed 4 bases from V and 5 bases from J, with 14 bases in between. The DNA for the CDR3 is TGTGCCAGCAGTTCCTCGTTAGCCTGGGAGACCCAGTACTTC. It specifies CASSSSLAWETQYF.

The CDR3 protein is CASSLGGGAYEQYF. The CDR3 DNA is TGTGCCAGCAGCTTAGGCGGGGGGGCCTACGAGCAGTACTTC. This chain joins TRBV11-3 and TRBJ2-7; 9 bases line up with TRBD2. The CDR3 totals 14 residues. V shed 1 base, J shed 2 bases, and the junction held 0 bases outside the gene matches. Per the germline V gene, CDR1 is SGHNT and CDR2 is YENEEA.

The CDR3 is CASSGGKDGYTF. The CDR3 region has the DNA TGTGCCAGCTCGGGGGGTAAGGATGGCTACACCTTC. The rearrangement links TRBV19 to TRBJ1-2, with D perhaps TRBD1 (5 bases). The V and J ends lost 9 bases and 6 bases respectively, with 14 bases between them. This CDR3 has 12 amino acids. The germline gives CDR1 LNHDA, CDR2 SQIVND (reference sequence). Full variable domain (missing parts from reference TRBV19 and TRBJ1-2): DGGITQSPKYLFRKEGQNVTLSCEQNLNHDAMYWYRQDPGQGLRLIYYSQIVNDFQKGDIAEGYSVSREKKESFPLTVTSAQKNPTAFYLCASSGGKDGYTFGSGTRLTVV.

CDR3 coding DNA: TGTGCCAGCAGCCAAGATAGGGGGAGCAAGCAGTACTTC. Its translation: CASSQDRGSKQYF. The rearrangement uses TRBV3-1 (or the pseudogene TRBV3-2) and TRBJ2-7, with TRBD1 as a possible D gene (6 bases). Germline V gives CDR1 LGHDT, CDR2 YNNKEL (reference sequence). Trimming cost V 0 bases and J 8 bases, with 11 bases left between them. The CDR3 spans 13 residues.

The CDR3 reads CASSQQGVERDGQFF. CDR3 in DNA: TGCGCCAGCAGCCAACAGGGCGTTGAAAGAGATGGGCAGTTCTTC. The chain combines TRBV5-1 with TRBJ2-1; D possibly corresponds to TRBD1 (6 bases). With 4 bases removed from V and 12 bases from J, the gap between germline ends came to 23 bases. The CDR3 extends over 15 amino acids. CDR1 SGHRS and CDR2 YFSETQ come from the germline V gene.

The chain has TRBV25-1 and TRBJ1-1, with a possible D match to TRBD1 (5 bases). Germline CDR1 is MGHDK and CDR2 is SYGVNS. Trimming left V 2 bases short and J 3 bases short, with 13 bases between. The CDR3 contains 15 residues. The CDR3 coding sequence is TGTGCCAGCAGTGAACTGGGGAGGGGCGACACTGAAGCTTTCTTT. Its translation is CASSELGRGDTEAFF.

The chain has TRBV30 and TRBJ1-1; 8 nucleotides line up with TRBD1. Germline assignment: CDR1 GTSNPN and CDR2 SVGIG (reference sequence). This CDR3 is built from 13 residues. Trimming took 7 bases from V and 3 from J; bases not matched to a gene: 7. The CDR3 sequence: CAYSTGEHTEAFF. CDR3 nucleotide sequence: TGTGCCTACTCGACAGGGGAGCACACTGAAGCTTTCTTT.

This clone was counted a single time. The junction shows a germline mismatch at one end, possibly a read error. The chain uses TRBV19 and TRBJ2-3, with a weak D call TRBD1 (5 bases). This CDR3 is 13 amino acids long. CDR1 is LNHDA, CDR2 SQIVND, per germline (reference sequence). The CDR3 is CASSIGVTGTQYF. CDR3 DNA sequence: TGTGCCAGTAGTATTGGGGTTACAGGTACGCAGTATTTT.

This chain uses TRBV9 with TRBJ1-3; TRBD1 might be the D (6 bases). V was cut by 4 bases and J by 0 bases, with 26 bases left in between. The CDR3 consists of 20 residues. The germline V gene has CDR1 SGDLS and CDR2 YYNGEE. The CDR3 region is CASSPRTGNWVVDSGNTIYF. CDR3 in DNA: TGTGCCAGCAGCCCCCGAACAGGGAATTGGGTTGTGGACTCTGGAAACACCATATATTTT.

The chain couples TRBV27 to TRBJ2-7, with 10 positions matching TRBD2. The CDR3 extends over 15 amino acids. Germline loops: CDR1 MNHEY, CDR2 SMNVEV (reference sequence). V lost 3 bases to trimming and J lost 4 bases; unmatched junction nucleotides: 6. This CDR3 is CASSLTRLAGYEQYF. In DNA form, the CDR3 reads TGTGCCAGCAGTTTGACAAGACTAGCGGGTTACGAGCAGTACTTC.

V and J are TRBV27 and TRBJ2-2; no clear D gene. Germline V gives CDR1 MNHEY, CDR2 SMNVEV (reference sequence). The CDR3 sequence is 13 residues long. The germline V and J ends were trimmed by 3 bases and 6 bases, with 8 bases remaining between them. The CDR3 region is CASSFSGAGELFF. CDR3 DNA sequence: TGTGCCAGCAGTTTTTCCGGTGCCGGGGAGCTGTTTTTT.

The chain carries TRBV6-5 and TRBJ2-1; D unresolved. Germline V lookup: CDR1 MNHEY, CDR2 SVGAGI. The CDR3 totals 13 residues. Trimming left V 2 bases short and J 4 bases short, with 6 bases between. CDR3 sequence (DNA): TGTGCCAGCAGTTACGGGCCATACAATGAGCAGTTCTTC. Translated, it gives CASSYGPYNEQFF.

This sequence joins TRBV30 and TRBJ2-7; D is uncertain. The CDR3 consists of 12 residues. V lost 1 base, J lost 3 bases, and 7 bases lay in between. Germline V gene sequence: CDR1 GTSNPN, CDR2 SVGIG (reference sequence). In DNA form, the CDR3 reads TGTGCCTGGAGTGACCAGGTCTACGAGCAGTACTTC. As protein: CAWSDQVYEQYF. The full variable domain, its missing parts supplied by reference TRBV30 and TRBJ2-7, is SQTIHQWPATLVQPVGSPLSLECTVEGTSNPNLYWYRQAAGRGLQLLFYSVGIGQISSEVPQNLSASRPQDRQFILSSKKLLLSDSGFYLCAWSDQVYEQYFGPGTRLTVT.

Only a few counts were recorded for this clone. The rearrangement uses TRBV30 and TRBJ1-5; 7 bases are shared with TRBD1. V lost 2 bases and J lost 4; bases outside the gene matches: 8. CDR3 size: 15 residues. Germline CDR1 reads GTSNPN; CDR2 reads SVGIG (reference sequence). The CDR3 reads CAWSWPGQVNQPQHF. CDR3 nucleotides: TGTGCCTGGAGTTGGCCAGGACAGGTTAATCAGCCCCAGCATTTT. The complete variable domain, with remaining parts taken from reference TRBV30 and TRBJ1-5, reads SQTIHQWPATLVQPVGSPLSLECTVEGTSNPNLYWYRQAAGRGLQLLFYSVGIGQISSEVPQNLSASRPQDRQFILSSKKLLLSDSGFYLCAWSWPGQVNQPQHFGDGTRLSIL.

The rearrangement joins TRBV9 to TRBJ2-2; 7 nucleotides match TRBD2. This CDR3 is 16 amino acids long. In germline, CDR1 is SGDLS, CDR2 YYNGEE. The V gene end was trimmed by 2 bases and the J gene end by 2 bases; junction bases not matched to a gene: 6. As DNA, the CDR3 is TGTGCCAGCAGCGTGGATGCGGGGGTCAACACCGGGGAGCTGTTTTTT. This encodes CASSVDAGVNTGELFF.